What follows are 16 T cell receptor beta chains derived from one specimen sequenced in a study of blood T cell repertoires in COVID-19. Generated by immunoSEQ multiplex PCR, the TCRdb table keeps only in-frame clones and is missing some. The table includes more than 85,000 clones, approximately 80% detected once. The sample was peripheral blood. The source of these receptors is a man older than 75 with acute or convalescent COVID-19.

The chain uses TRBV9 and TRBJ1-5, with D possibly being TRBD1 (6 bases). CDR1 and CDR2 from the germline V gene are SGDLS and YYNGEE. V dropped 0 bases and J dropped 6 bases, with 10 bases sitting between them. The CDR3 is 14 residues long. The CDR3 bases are TGTGCCAGCAGCGTAGGGGGGCCAGGTCAGCCCCAGCATTTT. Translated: CASSVGGPGQPQHF.

Here the CDR3 reads CAWSSGSGNQPQHF. The CDR3 coding sequence is TGTGCCTGGAGTTCCGGGTCCGGCAATCAGCCCCAGCATTTT. The rearrangement links TRBV30 to TRBJ1-5, with D unclear. The germline gives CDR1 GTSNPN, CDR2 SVGIG (reference sequence). The CDR3 consists of 14 residues. Trimming left V 2 bases short and J 2 bases short, with 10 bases between.

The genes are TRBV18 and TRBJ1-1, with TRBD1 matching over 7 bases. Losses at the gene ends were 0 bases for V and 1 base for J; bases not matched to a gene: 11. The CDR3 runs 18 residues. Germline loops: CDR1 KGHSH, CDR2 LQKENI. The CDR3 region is CASSPPSWDREGNTEAFF. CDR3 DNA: TGTGCCAGCTCACCACCTTCGTGGGACAGAGAAGGGAACACTGAAGCTTTCTTT.

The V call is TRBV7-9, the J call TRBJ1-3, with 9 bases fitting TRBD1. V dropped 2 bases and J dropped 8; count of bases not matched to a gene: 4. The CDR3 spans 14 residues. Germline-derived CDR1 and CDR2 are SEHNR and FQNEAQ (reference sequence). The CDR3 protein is CASSLTGGRDTIYF. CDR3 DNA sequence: TGTGCCAGCAGCTTAACAGGGGGCAGGGACACCATATATTTT. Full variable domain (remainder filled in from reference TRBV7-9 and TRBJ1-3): DTGVSQNPRHKITKRGQNVTFRCDPISEHNRLYWYRQTLGQGPEFLTYFQNEAQLEKSRLLSDRFSAERPKGSFSTLEIQRTEQGDSAMYLCASSLTGGRDTIYFGEGSWLTVV.

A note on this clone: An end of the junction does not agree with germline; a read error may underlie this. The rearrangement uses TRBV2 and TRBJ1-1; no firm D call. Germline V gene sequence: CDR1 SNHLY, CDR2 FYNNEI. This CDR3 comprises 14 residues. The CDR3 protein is CASSEGNEDTEAFF. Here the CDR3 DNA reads TGTGCCAGCAGCGAAGGAAACGAGGACACTGAAGCTTTCTTT.

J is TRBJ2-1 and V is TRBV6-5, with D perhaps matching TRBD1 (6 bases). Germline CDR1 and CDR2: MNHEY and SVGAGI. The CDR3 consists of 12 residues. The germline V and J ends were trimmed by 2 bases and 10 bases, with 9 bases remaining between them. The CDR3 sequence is CASSYQGGEQFF. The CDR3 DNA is TGTGCCAGCAGTTACCAAGGGGGAGAGCAGTTCTTC.

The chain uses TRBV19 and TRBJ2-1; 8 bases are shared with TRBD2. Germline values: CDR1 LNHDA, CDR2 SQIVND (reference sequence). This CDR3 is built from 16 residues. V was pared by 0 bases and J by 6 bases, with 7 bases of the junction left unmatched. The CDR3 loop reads CASSIEVGTRVNEQFF. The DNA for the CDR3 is TGTGCCAGTAGTATAGAGGTTGGGACTAGAGTCAATGAGCAGTTCTTC.

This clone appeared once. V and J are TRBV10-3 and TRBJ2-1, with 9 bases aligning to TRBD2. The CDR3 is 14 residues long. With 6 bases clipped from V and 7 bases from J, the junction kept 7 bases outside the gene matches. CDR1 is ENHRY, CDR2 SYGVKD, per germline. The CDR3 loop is CAISPGLASNEQFF. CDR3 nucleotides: TGTGCCATCAGCCCGGGACTAGCCTCGAATGAGCAGTTCTTC.

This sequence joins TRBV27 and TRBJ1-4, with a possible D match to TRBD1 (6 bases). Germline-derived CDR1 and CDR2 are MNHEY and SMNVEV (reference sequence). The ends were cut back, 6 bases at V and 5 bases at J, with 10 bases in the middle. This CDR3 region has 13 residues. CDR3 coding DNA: TGTGCCAGCAGCGACAGGAGCAATGAAAAACTGTTTTTT. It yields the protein CASSDRSNEKLFF.

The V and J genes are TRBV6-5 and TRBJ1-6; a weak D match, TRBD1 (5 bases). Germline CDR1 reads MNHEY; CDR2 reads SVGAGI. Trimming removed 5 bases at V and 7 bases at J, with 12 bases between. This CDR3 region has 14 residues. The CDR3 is CASSRRGRNSPLHF. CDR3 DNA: TGTGCCAGCAGTCGGAGGGGAAGGAATTCACCCCTCCACTTT.

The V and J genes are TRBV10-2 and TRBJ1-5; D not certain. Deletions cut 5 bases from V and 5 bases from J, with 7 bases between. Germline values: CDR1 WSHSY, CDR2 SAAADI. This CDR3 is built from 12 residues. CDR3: CASSNMDQPQHF. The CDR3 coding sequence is TGCGCCAGCAGTAACATGGATCAGCCCCAGCATTTT.

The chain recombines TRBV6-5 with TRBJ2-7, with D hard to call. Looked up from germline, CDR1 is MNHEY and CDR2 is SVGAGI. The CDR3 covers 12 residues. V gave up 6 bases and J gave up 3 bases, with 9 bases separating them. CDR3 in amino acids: CASSPSLYEQYF. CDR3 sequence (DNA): TGTGCCAGCAGCCCCAGTCTCTACGAGCAGTACTTC.

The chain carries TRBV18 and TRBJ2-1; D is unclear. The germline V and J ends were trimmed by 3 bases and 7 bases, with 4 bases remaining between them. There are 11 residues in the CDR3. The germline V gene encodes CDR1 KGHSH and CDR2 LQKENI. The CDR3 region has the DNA TGTGCCAGCTCACCTCAGAATGAGCAGTTCTTC. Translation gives CASSPQNEQFF.

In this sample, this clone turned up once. In DNA, the CDR3 is TGCAGCGTGCCCCGGACGGAGGGCTATGGCTACACCTTC. This translates into CSVPRTEGYGYTF. The V call is TRBV29-1, the J call TRBJ1-2; D is unresolved. CDR1 SQVTM and CDR2 ANQGSEA come from the germline V gene. This CDR3 has 13 amino acids. Trimming pared 6 bases from V and 4 bases from J, leaving 15 bases between.

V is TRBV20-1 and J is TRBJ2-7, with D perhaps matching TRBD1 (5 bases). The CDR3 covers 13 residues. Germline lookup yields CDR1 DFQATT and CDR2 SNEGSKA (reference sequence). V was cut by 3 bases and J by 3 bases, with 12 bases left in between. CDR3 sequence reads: CSASDSYYYEQYF. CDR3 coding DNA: TGCAGTGCTAGTGACAGTTATTACTACGAGCAGTACTTC.

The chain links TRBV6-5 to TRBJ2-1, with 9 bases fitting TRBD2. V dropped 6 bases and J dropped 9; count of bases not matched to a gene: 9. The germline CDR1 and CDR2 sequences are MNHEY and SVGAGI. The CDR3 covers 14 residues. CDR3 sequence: CASSLAGPLGEQFF. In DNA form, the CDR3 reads TGTGCCAGCAGCCTAGCGGGACCTTTGGGTGAGCAGTTCTTC.